This T cell receptor (beta chain) was recovered during a study of Ad26.COV2.S vaccination and SARS-CoV-2 variants. Across the whole study: Once, or twice with 56 days between doses, Ad26.COV2.S was given intramuscularly.

With regard to this clone: Its cognate antigen is unknown.

Treatment: roughly 19 received Ad26.COV2.S at low or high dose, single or two shots; roughly 5 received placebo; per-sample allocation not given. Sampling occurred on day 63 after the first vaccine or placebo injection. An Ad26 vector expressing Wuhan-strain SARS-CoV-2 spike constituted the vaccine. Broader study findings: Non-spike TCR breadth was similar in vaccine and placebo recipients. Overall T cell responses may have been underestimated by the analyses of TCR breadth and depth.

Clones were sequenced by immunoSEQ multiplex PCR, and TCRdb holds only the in-frame ones, with some missing. This sample has 510,000 or so clones, with approximately 90% found just once. Germline V gives CDR1 SNHLY, CDR2 FYNNEI. With V trimmed by 6 bases and J by 7 bases, 6 bases remained unmatched. There are 15 residues in the CDR3. This specimen consisted of peripheral blood, obtained in a trial of Ad26.COV2.S vaccine versus placebo. The genes are TRBV2 and TRBJ2-2; 12 nucleotides align to TRBD2. This receptor was identified in a person between 18 and 65 years old who received the Ad26.COV2.S COVID-19 vaccine or a placebo. The CDR3 nucleotides read TGTGCCAGCAGCTCGACTAGCGGGAGAGGCGGGGAGCTGTTTTTT. This gives the protein CASSSTSGRGGELFF.